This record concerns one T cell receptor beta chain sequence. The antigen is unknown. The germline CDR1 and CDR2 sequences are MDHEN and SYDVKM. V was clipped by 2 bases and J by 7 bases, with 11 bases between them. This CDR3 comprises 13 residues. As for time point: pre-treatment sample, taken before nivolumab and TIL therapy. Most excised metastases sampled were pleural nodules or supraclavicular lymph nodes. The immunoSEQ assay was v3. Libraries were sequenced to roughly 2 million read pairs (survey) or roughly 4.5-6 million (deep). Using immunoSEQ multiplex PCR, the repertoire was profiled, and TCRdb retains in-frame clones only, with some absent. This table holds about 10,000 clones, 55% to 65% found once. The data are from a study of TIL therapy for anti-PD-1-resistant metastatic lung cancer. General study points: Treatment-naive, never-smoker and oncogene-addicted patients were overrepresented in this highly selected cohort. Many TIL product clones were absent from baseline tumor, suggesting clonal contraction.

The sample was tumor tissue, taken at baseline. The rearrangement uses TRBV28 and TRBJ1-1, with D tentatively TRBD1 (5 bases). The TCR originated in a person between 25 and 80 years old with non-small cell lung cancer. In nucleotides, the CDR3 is TGTGCCAGCAGTTTAGGGGGGAGCTTTGAAGCTTTCTTT. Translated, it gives CASSLGGSFEAFF.